These T cell receptor beta chains were read from a single sample in a study of cytomegalovirus exposure and HLA in healthy donors. Clones were sequenced by immunoSEQ multiplex PCR, and TCRdb holds only the in-frame ones, with some missing. The table lists 100,000 to 150,000 clones, 70% to 90% of them singletons. The sequencing input was PBMCs. The receptors were sampled from a man aged 40-50 years in good health and CMV-seronegative. CDR3s include the opening cysteine and the closing phenylalanine or tryptophan. Each record gives: CDR3 protein, V gene, clone size, J gene. Size tells how often a clone was seen (once, few, many) or the class of an expanded clone, and some rows leave it out.

CDR3: CASSPTASGGSYNEQFF
V: TRBV18
size: -
J: TRBJ2-1

CDR3: CASSPRQGLAATGELFF
V: TRBV9
size: -
J: TRBJ2-2

CDR3: CASSSPASGTFAGELFF
V: TRBV28
size: -
J: TRBJ2-2

CDR3: CASSPGLAAQETQYF
V: TRBV28
size: -
J: TRBJ2-5

CDR3: CASSLSTGTGTDTQYF
V: TRBV7-2
size: -
J: TRBJ2-3

CDR3: CASSRGRWNEQFF
V: TRBV14
size: -
J: TRBJ2-1

CDR3: CASRYPNQPQHF
V: TRBV6-1
size: -
J: TRBJ1-5

CDR3: CASSTGQGNTGELFF
V: TRBV18
size: -
J: TRBJ2-2

CDR3: CASTLIQGWNTEAFF
V: TRBV16
size: -
J: TRBJ1-1

CDR3: CASSLVPMRQETQYF
V: TRBV7-2
size: -
J: TRBJ2-5

CDR3: CASSQAWQGSSYNSPLHF
V: TRBV4-1
size: -
J: TRBJ1-6

CDR3: CASSPTGGNEQFF
V: TRBV19
size: -
J: TRBJ2-1

CDR3: CASSHGEDRFSYNEQFF
V: TRBV4-2
size: -
J: TRBJ2-1

CDR3: CASSSGTIQETQYF
V: TRBV5-4
size: -
J: TRBJ2-5

CDR3: CASSQIDLFWGDQPQHF
V: TRBV4-1
size: -
J: TRBJ1-5

CDR3: CSVEGGPGGRMNQETQYF
V: TRBV29-1
size: -
J: TRBJ2-5

CDR3: CASSQVIIADGDHTEAFF
V: TRBV4-1
size: -
J: TRBJ1-1

CDR3: CASSVGGGDHEQYF
V: TRBV9
size: -
J: TRBJ2-7

CDR3: CASSFARGQETQYF
V: TRBV5-1
size: -
J: TRBJ2-5

CDR3: CASSQDSGIGAYEQYF
V: TRBV4-3
size: once
J: TRBJ2-7

CDR3: CASSYSRTAYNEQFF
V: TRBV6-5
size: -
J: TRBJ2-1

CDR3: CASSDSSGGASEQFF
V: TRBV6-4
size: -
J: TRBJ2-1

CDR3: CASSSSLLRPVRETQYF
V: TRBV7-9
size: -
J: TRBJ2-5

CDR3: CASSPGASGRQFF
V: TRBV6-5
size: -
J: TRBJ2-1